The TCR beta chain described here comes from a study of post-analysis software for immune sequencing data. For the study at large: The study covered relapsing-remitting, secondary progressive and progressive-relapsing courses of multiple sclerosis. Study results and limitations: In multiple sclerosis, normalized Chao1 diversity was significantly below that of controls. When the samples were clustered directly with F measure, those that had been prepared in the same batch showed strong co-clustering.

Unique molecular identifiers were carried by the TCR beta cDNA libraries. Yield was roughly 0.5 million cDNA molecules from around 1 to 9.1 million T cells. TCRdb reanalysed the PCR reads using MiXCR and keeps one entry per CDR3 protein. The sample includes about 800,000 distinct CDR3 sequences, less than 35% of them seen just once. With respect to this clonotype: The antigen remains unidentified.

The sequence was collected from a girl under 18 with multiple sclerosis. Sequenced input: blood.

The DNA of the CDR3 is TGTGCCAGCAGCCAGGGCCTTATTCCGGAGACCCAGTACTTC. It encodes CASSQGLIPETQYF. The rearrangement links TRBV3-1 to TRBJ2-5; D not certain. Germline CDR1 reads LGHDT; CDR2 reads YNNKEL (reference sequence). This CDR3 is built from 14 residues. Trimming removed 3 bases from V and 5 bases from J, with 13 bases in between.